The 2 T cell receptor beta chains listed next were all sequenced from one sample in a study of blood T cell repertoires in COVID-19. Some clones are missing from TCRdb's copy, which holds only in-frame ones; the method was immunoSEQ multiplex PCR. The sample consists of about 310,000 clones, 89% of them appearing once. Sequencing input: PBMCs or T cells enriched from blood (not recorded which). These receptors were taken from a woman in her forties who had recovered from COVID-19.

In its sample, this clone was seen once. The CDR3 region has the DNA TGTGCCAGCCGCCTACAGGGGAATGCTGGAAACACCATATATTTT. This translates into CASRLQGNAGNTIYF. The V gene is TRBV28, the J gene TRBJ1-3; 7 bases fit TRBD1. With 8 bases clipped from V and 2 bases from J, the junction kept 9 bases outside the gene matches. CDR3 size: 15 residues. Germline values: CDR1 MDHEN, CDR2 SYDVKM. The full variable domain, in which reference TRBV28 and TRBJ1-3 provide the parts outside the CDR3, is DVKVTQSSRYLVKRTGEKVFLECVQDMDHENMFWYRQDPGLGLRLIYFSYDVKMKEKGDIPEGYSVSREKKERFSLILESASTNQTSMYLCASRLQGNAGNTIYFGEGSWLTVV.

CDR3 nucleotides: TGTGCCAGCAGCTCCGGCGGGAGATCGTACAATGAGCAGTTCTTC. Residues: CASSSGGRSYNEQFF. V usage is TRBV5-4 and J usage is TRBJ2-1; the match to TRBD2 covers 7 bases. V trimming: 3 bases; J trimming: 4 bases; junction bases outside the gene matches: 7. The germline V gene encodes CDR1 SGHNT and CDR2 YYREEE (reference sequence). The CDR3 sequence is 15 residues long.